Each of the 11 T cell receptor beta chains below was sequenced from the same sample in a study of T cell responses to AZD1222 COVID-19 vaccine. Measured with immunoSEQ multiplex PCR; TCRdb has only the in-frame clones, and not every one. Of roughly 130,000 clones listed, 88% are singletons. Sequencing used peripheral blood, obtained on day 0 of AZD1222 vaccination. These receptors all stem from an adult in good health.

The rearrangement joins TRBV7-9 to TRBJ1-1; 7 bases are a match to TRBD1. Unmatched junction bases numbered 10, after V lost 5 bases and J lost 1 base. The CDR3 contains 16 residues. Germline-derived CDR1 and CDR2 are SEHNR and FQNEAQ (reference sequence). The chain's CDR3 is CASSVRGGQQNTEAFF. DNA of the CDR3: TGTGCCAGCAGCGTTAGGGGGGGACAGCAGAACACTGAAGCTTTCTTT. The variable domain in full, with the rest retrieved from reference TRBV7-9 and TRBJ1-1, is DTGVSQNPRHKITKRGQNVTFRCDPISEHNRLYWYRQTLGQGPEFLTYFQNEAQLEKSRLLSDRFSAERPKGSFSTLEIQRTEQGDSAMYLCASSVRGGQQNTEAFFGQGTRLTVV.

The rearrangement links TRBV6-1 to TRBJ1-6, with TRBD1 matching over 8 bases. This CDR3 has 15 amino acids. The trim removed 3 bases at V and 6 bases at J, leaving 4 bases unmatched. CDR1 and CDR2 from the germline V gene are MNHNS and SASEGT. CDR3 in amino acids: CASSEDRAGNSPLHF. The CDR3 coding sequence is TGTGCCAGCAGTGAGGACAGGGCGGGTAATTCACCCCTCCACTTT.

V gene TRBV5-4 combines with J gene TRBJ1-1, with D possibly matching TRBD1 (5 bases). The CDR3 runs to 15 residues. Trimming shortened V by 0 bases and J by 1 base, and 10 bases separated the two germline ends. CDR1 is SGHNT, CDR2 YYREEE, per germline (reference sequence). CDR3 sequence: CASSLAGRWNTEAFF. The DNA of the CDR3 is TGTGCCAGCAGCTTGGCAGGGAGGTGGAACACTGAAGCTTTCTTT.

The chain recombines TRBV5-1 with TRBJ1-2; 7 nucleotides align to TRBD1. V lost 3 bases and J lost 3; bases outside the gene matches: 8. Per the germline V gene, CDR1 is SGHRS and CDR2 is YFSETQ. The CDR3 covers 15 residues. CDR3 nucleotide sequence: TGCGCCAGCAGCTCCCTTGAGGGGGCGGACTATGGCTACACCTTC. As protein: CASSSLEGADYGYTF.

The gene calls are TRBV30 and TRBJ1-5; D remains ambiguous. This CDR3 contains 14 residues. V lost 1 base to trimming and J lost 4 bases, with 11 bases between them. In germline, CDR1 is GTSNPN, CDR2 SVGIG (reference sequence). DNA for the CDR3: TGTGCCTGGAGTGGGGGTGGTGGGAATCAGCCCCAGCATTTT. Residues: CAWSGGGGNQPQHF.

The rearrangement joins TRBV9 to TRBJ2-7; the D gene is possibly TRBD1 (6 bases). V was shortened by 2 bases and J by 0 bases, with 12 bases between the two germline ends. Germline values: CDR1 SGDLS, CDR2 YYNGEE. This CDR3 contains 15 residues. Here the CDR3 DNA reads TGTGCCAGCAGCGTTCAGGGGACAAGCTCCTACGAGCAGTACTTC. This translates into CASSVQGTSSYEQYF. Full variable domain (missing parts from reference TRBV9 and TRBJ2-7): DSGVTQTPKHLITATGQRVTLRCSPRSGDLSVYWYQQSLDQGLQFLIQYYNGEERAKGNILERFSAQQFPDLHSELNLSSLELGDSALYFCASSVQGTSSYEQYFGPGTRLTVT.

The chain employs TRBV6-1 and TRBJ1-5, with TRBD1 identical over 8 bases. The CDR3 is made up of 16 amino acids. Germline-derived CDR1 and CDR2 are MNHNS and SASEGT. J lost 4 bases, V lost 1 base, and 6 bases had no gene match. The CDR3 spells CASSEEGRGPNQPQHF. CDR3 DNA: TGTGCCAGCAGTGAAGAGGGCAGGGGGCCGAATCAGCCCCAGCATTTT.

This sequence joins TRBV7-6 and TRBJ2-3, with TRBD2 matching over 8 bases. After removal of 3 bases from V and 2 bases from J, the junction contained 13 bases not matched to a gene. The CDR3 runs to 18 residues. Germline V gives CDR1 SGHVS, CDR2 FNYEAQ. The CDR3 DNA reads TGTGCCAGCAGCTTCCCAGTTAGGATAGCGGGGAACACAGATACGCAGTATTTT. As protein: CASSFPVRIAGNTDTQYF.

This chain joins TRBV6-5 and TRBJ1-5; possibly TRBD1 for D (6 bases). CDR3 length equals 16 residues. Germline V gives CDR1 MNHEY, CDR2 SVGAGI. Between the trimmed V and J ends, which lost 0 bases and 6 bases, there was a span of 15 bases. Here the CDR3 reads CASSYSLGGASQPQHF. DNA for the CDR3: TGTGCCAGCAGTTACTCTTTGGGGGGGGCAAGTCAGCCCCAGCATTTT.

This chain joins TRBV28 and TRBJ2-5; D may be TRBD2 (6 bases). Germline V CDR1 and CDR2: MDHEN, SYDVKM. This CDR3 has 15 amino acids. Trimming left V 4 bases short and J 1 base short, with 13 bases between. The CDR3 DNA is TGTGCCAGCAGTTCCGGCACGACTAGCCAAGAGACCCAGTACTTC. Residues: CASSSGTTSQETQYF.

The table lists this clone with a count of one. The chain combines TRBV7-8 with TRBJ2-5, with 9 bases identical to TRBD2. This CDR3 contains 16 residues. Germline V lookup: CDR1 SGHVS, CDR2 FQNEAQ. With V trimmed by 4 bases and J by 0 bases, 6 bases remained unmatched. This CDR3 is CASSSVLAGHQETQYF. CDR3 DNA sequence: TGTGCCAGCAGCTCCGTCCTAGCGGGGCACCAAGAGACCCAGTACTTC.